This T cell receptor beta chain was obtained from a study of shared clonotypes between healthy human individuals. Findings and caveats of the study: Of the naive CD4 clonotypes, around 4.9% were shared across several donors.

The sample holds many counts of this clone. Its antigen is undetermined. The CDR3 covers 13 residues. In germline, CDR1 is SNHLY, CDR2 FYNNEI. Profiled with immunoSEQ multiplex PCR; TCRdb holds only in-frame clones, not every one. The sample carries more than 550,000 clones, just under 75% recorded once. The chain combines TRBV2 with TRBJ2-1; a weak D match, TRBD1 (7 bases). This receptor was identified in a woman younger than 45 in good health. The sample taken for sequencing was memory CD4+ T cells sorted from blood. The subset is: CD45RA-negative fraction. The CDR3 DNA follows: TGTGCGAGGGCGGGACAGCAGTACAATGAGCAGTTCTTC. This translates into CARAGQQYNEQFF.